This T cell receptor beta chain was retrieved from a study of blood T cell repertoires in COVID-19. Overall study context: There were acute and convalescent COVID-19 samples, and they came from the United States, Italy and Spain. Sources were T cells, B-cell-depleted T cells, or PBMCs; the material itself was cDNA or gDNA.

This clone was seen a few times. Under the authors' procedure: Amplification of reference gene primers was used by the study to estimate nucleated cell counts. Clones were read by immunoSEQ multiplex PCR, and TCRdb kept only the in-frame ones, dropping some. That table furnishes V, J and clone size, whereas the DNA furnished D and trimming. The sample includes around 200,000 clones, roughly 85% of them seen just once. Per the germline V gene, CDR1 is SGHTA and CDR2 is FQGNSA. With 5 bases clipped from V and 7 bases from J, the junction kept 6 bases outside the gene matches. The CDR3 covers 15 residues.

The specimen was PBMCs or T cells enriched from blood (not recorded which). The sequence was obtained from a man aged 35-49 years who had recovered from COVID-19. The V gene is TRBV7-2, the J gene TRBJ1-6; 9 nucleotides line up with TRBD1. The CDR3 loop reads CASSPGQGGNSPLHF. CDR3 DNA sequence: TGTGCCAGCAGCCCGGGACAGGGCGGGAATTCACCCCTCCACTTT.